This T cell receptor (beta chain) was obtained from a study of T cell responses to AZD1222 COVID-19 vaccine. Study results and caveats: Targeting of unmutated variant regions was reportedly seen in nearly half of spike-specific TCRs. Spike-specific TCR repertoires showed rising breadth and depth after two AZD1222 doses. Repertoire samples came only from after the peak T cell response. Possibly, clonal diversity was underestimated; donors were largely white British and included more females.

CDR1 is WNHNN, CDR2 SYGVQD, per germline (reference sequence). The CDR3 contains 14 residues. Trimming stripped 10 bases from V and 2 bases from J, with 18 bases between. Only one count was recorded for this clone. What it binds is unknown. The table came from immunoSEQ multiplex PCR; TCRdb's copy has only in-frame clones and leaves some out. The table records under 150,000 clones, 70% to 90% of them present only once. The clonotype comes from an adult in good health. Sequencing was performed on peripheral blood, taken on day 0 of MenACWY control vaccination. The rearrangement links TRBV10-1 to TRBJ2-7; D not resolved. In DNA, the CDR3 is TGCGCCAAACCAGATACCCAAAGGACCTACGAGCAGTACTTC. This codes for CAKPDTQRTYEQYF.